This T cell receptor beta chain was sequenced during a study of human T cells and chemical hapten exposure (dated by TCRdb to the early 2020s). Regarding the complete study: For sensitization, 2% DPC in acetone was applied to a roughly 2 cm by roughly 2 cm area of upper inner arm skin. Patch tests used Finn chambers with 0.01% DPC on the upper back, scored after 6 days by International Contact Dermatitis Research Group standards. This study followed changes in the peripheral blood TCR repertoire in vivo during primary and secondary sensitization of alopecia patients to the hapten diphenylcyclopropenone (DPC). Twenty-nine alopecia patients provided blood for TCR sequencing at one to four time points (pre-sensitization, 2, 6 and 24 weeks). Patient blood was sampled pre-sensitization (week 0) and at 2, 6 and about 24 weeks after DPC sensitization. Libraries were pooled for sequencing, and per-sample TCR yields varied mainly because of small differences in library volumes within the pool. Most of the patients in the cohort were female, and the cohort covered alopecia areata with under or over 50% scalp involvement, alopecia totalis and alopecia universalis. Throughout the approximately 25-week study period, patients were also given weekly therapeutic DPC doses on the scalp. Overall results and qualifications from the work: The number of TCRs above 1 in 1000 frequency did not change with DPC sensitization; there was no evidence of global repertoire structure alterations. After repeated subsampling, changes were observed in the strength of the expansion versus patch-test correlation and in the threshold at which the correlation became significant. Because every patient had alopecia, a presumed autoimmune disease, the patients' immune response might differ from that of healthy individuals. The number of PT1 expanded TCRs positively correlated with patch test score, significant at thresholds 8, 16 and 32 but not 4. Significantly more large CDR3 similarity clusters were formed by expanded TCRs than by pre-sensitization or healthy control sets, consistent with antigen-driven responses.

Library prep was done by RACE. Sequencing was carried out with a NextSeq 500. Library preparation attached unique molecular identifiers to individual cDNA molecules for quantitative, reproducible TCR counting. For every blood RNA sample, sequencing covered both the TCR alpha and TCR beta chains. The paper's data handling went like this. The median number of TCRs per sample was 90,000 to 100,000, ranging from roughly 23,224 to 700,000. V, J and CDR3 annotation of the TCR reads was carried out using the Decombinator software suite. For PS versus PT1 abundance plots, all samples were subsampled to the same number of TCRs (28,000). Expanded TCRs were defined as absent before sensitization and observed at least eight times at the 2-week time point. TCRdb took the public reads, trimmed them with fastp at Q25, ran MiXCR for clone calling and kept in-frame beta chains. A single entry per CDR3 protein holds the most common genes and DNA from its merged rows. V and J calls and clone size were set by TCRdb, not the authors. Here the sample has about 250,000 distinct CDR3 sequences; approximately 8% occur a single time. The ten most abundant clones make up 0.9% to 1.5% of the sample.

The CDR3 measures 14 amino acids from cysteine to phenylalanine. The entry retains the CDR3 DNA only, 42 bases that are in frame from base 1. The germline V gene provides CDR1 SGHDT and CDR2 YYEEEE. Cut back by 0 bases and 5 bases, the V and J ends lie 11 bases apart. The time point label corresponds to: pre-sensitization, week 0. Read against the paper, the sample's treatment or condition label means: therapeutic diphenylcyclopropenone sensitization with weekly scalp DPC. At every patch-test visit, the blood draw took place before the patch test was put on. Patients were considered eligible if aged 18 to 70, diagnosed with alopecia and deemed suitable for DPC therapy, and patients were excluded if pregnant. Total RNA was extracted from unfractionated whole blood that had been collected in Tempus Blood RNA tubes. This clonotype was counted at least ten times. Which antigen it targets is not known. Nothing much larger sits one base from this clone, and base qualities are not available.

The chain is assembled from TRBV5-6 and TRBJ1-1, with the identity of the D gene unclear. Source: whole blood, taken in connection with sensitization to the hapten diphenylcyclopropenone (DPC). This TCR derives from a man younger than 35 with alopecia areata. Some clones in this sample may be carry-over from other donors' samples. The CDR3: CASSLAAGKTEAFF. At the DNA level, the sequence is TGTGCCAGCAGCTTGGCGGCCGGGAAGACTGAAGCTTTCTTT.